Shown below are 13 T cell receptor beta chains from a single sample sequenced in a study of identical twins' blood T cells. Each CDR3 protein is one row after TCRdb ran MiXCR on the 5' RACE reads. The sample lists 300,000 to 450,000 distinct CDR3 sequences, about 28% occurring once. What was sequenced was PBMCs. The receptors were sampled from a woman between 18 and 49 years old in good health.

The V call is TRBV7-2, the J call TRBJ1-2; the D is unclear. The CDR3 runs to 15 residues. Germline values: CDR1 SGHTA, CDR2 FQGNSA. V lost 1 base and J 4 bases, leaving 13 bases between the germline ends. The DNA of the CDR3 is TGTGCCAGCAGCTTAGGTTTTGGCGGAACCTATGGCTACACCTTC. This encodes CASSLGFGGTYGYTF.

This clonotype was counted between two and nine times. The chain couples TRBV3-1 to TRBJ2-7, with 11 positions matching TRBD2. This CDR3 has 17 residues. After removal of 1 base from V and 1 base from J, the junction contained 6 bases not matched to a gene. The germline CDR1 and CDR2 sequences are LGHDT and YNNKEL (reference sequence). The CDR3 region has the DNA TGTGCCAGCAGCCAAGGAAGACTAGCGGGAACGTCCTACGAGCAGTACTTC. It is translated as CASSQGRLAGTSYEQYF.

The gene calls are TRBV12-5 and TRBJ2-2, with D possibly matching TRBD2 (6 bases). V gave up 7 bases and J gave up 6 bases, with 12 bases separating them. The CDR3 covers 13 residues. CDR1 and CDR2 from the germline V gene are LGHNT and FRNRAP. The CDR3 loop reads CASALRLAGELFF. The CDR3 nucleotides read TGTGCTAGTGCCCTCAGACTAGCCGGGGAGCTGTTTTTT.

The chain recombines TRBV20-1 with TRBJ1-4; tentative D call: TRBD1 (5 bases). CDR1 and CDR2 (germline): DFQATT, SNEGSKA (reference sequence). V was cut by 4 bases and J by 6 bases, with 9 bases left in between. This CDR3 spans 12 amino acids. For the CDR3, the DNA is TGCAGTGCTATTGGGGACTATGAAAAACTGTTTTTT. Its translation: CSAIGDYEKLFF.

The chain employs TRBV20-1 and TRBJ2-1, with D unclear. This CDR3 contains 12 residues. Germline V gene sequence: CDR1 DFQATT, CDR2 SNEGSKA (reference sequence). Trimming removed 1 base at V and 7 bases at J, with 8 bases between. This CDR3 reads CSARVLENEQFF. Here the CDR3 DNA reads TGCAGTGCTAGAGTGTTGGAAAATGAGCAGTTCTTC.

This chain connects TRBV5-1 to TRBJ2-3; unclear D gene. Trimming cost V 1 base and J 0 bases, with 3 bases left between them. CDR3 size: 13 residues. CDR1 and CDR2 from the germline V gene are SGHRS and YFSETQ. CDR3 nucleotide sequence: TGCGCCAGCAGCTTGATTAGCACAGATACGCAGTATTTT. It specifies CASSLISTDTQYF.

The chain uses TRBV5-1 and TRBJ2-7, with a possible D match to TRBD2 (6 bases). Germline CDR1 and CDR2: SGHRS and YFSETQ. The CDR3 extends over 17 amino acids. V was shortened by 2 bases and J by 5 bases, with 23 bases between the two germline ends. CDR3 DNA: TGCGCCAGCAGCTTCGGTTTTAATGACGGGAGTACGGACGAGCAGTACTTC. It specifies CASSFGFNDGSTDEQYF.

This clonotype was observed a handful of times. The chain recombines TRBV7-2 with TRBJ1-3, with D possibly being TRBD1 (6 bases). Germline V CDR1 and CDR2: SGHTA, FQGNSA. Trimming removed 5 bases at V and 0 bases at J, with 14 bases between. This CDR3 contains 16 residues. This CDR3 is CASSVRQASSGNTIYF. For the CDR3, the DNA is TGTGCCAGCAGCGTCCGACAGGCGAGCTCTGGAAACACCATATATTTT.

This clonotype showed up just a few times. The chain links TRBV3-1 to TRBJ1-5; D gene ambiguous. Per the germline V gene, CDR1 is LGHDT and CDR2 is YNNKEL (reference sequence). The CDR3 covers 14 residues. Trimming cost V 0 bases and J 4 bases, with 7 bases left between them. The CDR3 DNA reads TGTGCCAGCAGCCAAGATGTAGGGAATCAGCCCCAGCATTTT. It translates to CASSQDVGNQPQHF.

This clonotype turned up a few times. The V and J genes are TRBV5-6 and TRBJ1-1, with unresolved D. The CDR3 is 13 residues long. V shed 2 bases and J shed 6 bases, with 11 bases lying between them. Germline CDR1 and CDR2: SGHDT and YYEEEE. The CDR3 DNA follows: TGTGCCAGCAGCTTAACGGGATGGGCTGAAGCTTTCTTT. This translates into CASSLTGWAEAFF.

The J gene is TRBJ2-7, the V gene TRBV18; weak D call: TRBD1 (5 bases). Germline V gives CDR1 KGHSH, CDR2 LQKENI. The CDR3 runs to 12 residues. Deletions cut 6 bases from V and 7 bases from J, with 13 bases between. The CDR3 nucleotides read TGTGCCAGCTCCCCGACAGACCATGAGCAGTACTTC. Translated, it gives CASSPTDHEQYF.

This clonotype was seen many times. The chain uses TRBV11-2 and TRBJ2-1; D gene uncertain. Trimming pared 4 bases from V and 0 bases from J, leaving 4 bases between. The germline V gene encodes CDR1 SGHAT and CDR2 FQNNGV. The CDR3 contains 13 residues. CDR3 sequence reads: CASSSHSYNEQFF. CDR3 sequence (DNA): TGTGCCAGCAGCTCTCACTCCTACAATGAGCAGTTCTTC. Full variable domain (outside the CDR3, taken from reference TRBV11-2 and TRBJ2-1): EAGVAQSPRYKIIEKRQSVAFWCNPISGHATLYWYQQILGQGPKLLIQFQNNGVVDDSQLPKDRFSAERLKGVDSTLKIQPAKLEDSAVYLCASSSHSYNEQFFGPGTRLTVL.

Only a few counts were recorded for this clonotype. CDR3 bases: TGCGCCAGCAGCTTGGCGGGACAGACTGAAGCTTTCTTT. This codes for CASSLAGQTEAFF. The chain is built from TRBV5-1 and TRBJ1-1; 7 positions match TRBD1. Germline V gives CDR1 SGHRS, CDR2 YFSETQ. J gave up 5 bases and V 0 bases, and 1 base lay outside the gene matches. CDR3 length: 13 amino acids.